This T cell receptor beta chain is from a study of T cells after yellow fever vaccination. Study results and limitations: The booster saw the reappearance of most primary-vaccination clones (roughly 96% CD4, 88% CD8). Weaker in magnitude, the secondary response showed a faster peak on day 5 versus 15. The presence of abundant clonotypes contaminating from the bulk population was possible in FACS-sorted repertoires.

Generation of TCR cDNA used 5'RACE template switching (which added a universal primer site and UMIs). Via MiXCR, TCRdb re-called the 5' RACE reads, giving one row per CDR3 protein. The repertoire holds tens of thousands of distinct CDR3 sequences, with around 3.5% as singletons. This clonotype was seen at least ten times. The sequencing used PBMCs, either bulk or a sorted T-cell subset (CD4+, CD8+, memory, or dextramer-sorted; not recorded which), collected around 45 days after the first yellow fever vaccination. This TCR was sampled from a man aged 18 to 29 who received the YFV17D yellow fever vaccine.

As DNA, the CDR3 is TGTGCCAGCAGTCCCGACGGATCTAACTATGGCTACACCTTC. Encoded protein: CASSPDGSNYGYTF. The V gene is TRBV6-1, the J gene TRBJ1-2; no clear D. The CDR3 extends over 14 amino acids. CDR1 and CDR2 from the germline V gene are MNHNS and SASEGT. With 5 bases removed from V and 0 bases from J, the gap between germline ends came to 10 bases.